The 7 T cell receptor beta chains below all came from one sample that was sequenced in a study of blood T cells in healthy people across ages. Primers used in a second PCR of about 7 to 12 cycles were a sample-barcoded 5' primer and a J-beta primer mix. TCRdb passed the 5' RACE reads through MiXCR, listing each CDR3 protein once. The sample carries roughly 800,000 distinct CDR3 sequences, roughly 25% recorded once. These data were also filed under a second study, of T cells of mothers and their children.

Sequenced sample: blood. All receptors derive from a boy aged 5-17 years in good health.

This clonotype was picked up a small number of times. The chain joins TRBV3-1 to TRBJ2-5; D unclear. The end of the DNA is better explained by TRBJ2-7, so the J call may be wrong. From germline, CDR1 is LGHDT and CDR2 YNNKEL (reference sequence). This CDR3 has 14 residues. Here the CDR3 DNA reads TGTGCCAGCAGTCATGACTGGAGCTCCTACGAGCAGTACTTC. This encodes CASSHDWSSYEQYF.

The V call is TRBV7-2, the J call TRBJ2-5, with TRBD2 identical over 10 bases. The DNA end favors TRBJ2-1, so the J call may be wrong. The CDR3 is 17 amino acids. CDR1 and CDR2 (germline): SGHTA, FQGNSA. CDR3 DNA: TGTGCCAGCAGCTTGGGGACTAGCGCTAGCCTCCTCAATGAGCAGTTCTTC. Translating gives CASSLGTSASLLNEQFF.

A note on this clonotype: This could be a read error, since a much larger clone is one nucleotide away. CDR3 DNA: TGTGCCAGCAGTGACGGACAGCAGGACGAGCAGTACTTC. Residues: CASSDGQQDEQYF. The rearrangement joins TRBV25-1 to TRBJ2-7; D might be TRBD1 (6 bases). CDR3 length: 13 residues. The V end lost 3 bases, the J end lost 5 bases, and 11 bases lay between the germline ends. The germline V gene has CDR1 MGHDK and CDR2 SYGVNS.

Comment on this clonotype: A junction boundary mismatches the germline segment, possibly from a read error. The CDR3 bases are TGTGTCACCAGTGATTTCAGCGGGGGCGAGGAGACCCAGTACTTC. It translates to CVTSDFSGGEETQYF. The chain recombines TRBV24-1 with TRBJ2-5; TRBD2 aligns across 8 bases. The CDR3 sequence is 15 residues long. CDR1 KGHDR and CDR2 SFDVKD come from the germline V gene.

This clonotype has a handful of counts. The V and J genes are TRBV28 and TRBJ1-4; possibly TRBD1 for D (5 bases). V was cut by 4 bases and J by 3 bases, with 21 bases left in between. The CDR3 runs to 18 residues. The germline gives CDR1 MDHEN, CDR2 SYDVKM. The CDR3 nucleotides read TGTGCCAGCAGTTATTCCGGTCAGGGCCACAAGGCTAATGAAAAACTGTTTTTT. Translating gives CASSYSGQGHKANEKLFF.

The rearrangement links TRBV7-8 to TRBJ2-7; no clear D gene. Per germline, CDR1 SGHVS and CDR2 FQNEAQ. The CDR3 is 14 residues long. V was cut by 1 base and J by 2 bases, with 9 bases left in between. The CDR3 is CASSLVNGPYEQYF. CDR3 bases: TGTGCCAGCAGCTTAGTGAACGGACCCTACGAGCAGTACTTC.

This clonotype was observed a few times. This sequence joins TRBV27 and TRBJ2-5; TRBD2 aligns across 12 bases. The CDR3 is 16 residues long. J gave up 1 base and V 5 bases, and 5 bases lay outside the gene matches. Germline CDR1 is MNHEY and CDR2 is SMNVEV (reference sequence). The DNA of the CDR3 is TGTGCCAGCAGTCCTTTACTAGCGGGAGGCCAAGAGACCCAGTACTTC. Its translation: CASSPLLAGGQETQYF.